This T cell receptor beta chain was retrieved from a study of technical replicates of blood from four donors (dated by TCRdb to about 2017). The protocol used for the library was the immunoSEQ multiplex PCR assay. In its TCRdb copy, this immuneACCESS table keeps in-frame sequences only and misses some clones. Where compared with another copy, unresolved V genes explain less than half of these, and the others have no known cause. For this sample the table gives about 100,000 clones, of which roughly 95% were detected only once. The ten largest clones capture approximately 0.2% of the sample. In regard to this clone: Its antigen is still unknown. No base quality information exists; no much larger clone differs at one position.

CDR1 and CDR2 (MNHEY, SMNVEV) derive from the germline V gene (reference sequence). V lost 7 bases and J lost 5 bases, and the count of bases not matched to a germline gene is 7. From the cysteine through the phenylalanine, the CDR3 covers 13 amino acids. The retained sequence is limited to the CDR3, 39 bases, with the frame set at the first base. The receptor comes from a human donor in good health. Rearrangement joined TRBV27 to TRBJ2-5, with 7 bases aligning to TRBD2. Sequenced: T cells isolated from PBMCs. The CDR3 here reads CASKGGGWETQYF. The nucleotide sequence reads as follows: TGTGCCAGCAAAGGCGGGGGTTGGGAGACCCAGTACTTC.